This record looks at one T cell receptor (beta chain) sequence and its context. Its cognate antigen is unknown. CD45RO-negative cells were positively selected for CCR7, leaving out terminally differentiated effector memory CD45RA+ cells. V dropped 6 bases and J dropped 1 base, with 12 bases sitting between them. CDR1 is MDHEN, CDR2 SYDVKM, per germline. The CDR3 has 14 residues. At deep level, the assay was performed. Assay: immunoSEQ multiplex PCR; the TCRdb copy retains only in-frame clones and omits some. Of some 740,000 clones in the sample, about 92% were seen once. This sample was taken from a study of shared clonotypes between healthy human individuals. General observations from the study: Clonotype sharing across a few donors was observed for approximately 5% of naive CD4 clonotypes.

The sequence was collected from a man in his thirties or forties in good health. The sequencing input was naive CD8+ T cells sorted from blood. The V and J genes are TRBV28 and TRBJ1-1; D is perhaps TRBD1 (5 bases). The CDR3 sequence is CASSRVRRNTEAFF. CDR3 sequence (DNA): TGTGCCAGCAGCAGGGTTAGGCGGAACACTGAAGCTTTCTTT.